The 21 T cell receptor beta chains below come from one sample, sequenced in a study of T-cell memory formation after mild COVID-19. TCRdb reanalysed the 5' RACE reads using MiXCR and keeps one entry per CDR3 protein. Of roughly 86,000 distinct CDR3 sequences listed, about 14% were seen once; the top ten hold 39%. Material: PBMCs or a T cell subset sorted from them (not recorded which). The receptors shown here come from a man between 18 and 35 years old who had mild COVID-19 (a few samples of this study predate the infection). Cell type and time point are not known.

The chain is built from TRBV4-2 and TRBJ2-5; D gene ambiguous. The CDR3 is 15 amino acids. The V end lost 1 base, the J end lost 2 bases, and 11 bases lay between the germline ends. Germline V gives CDR1 LGHNA, CDR2 YNFKEQ. CDR3 DNA sequence: TGTGCCAGCAGCCAAGGGGAAGGCAGTCAAGAGACCCAGTACTTC. Protein sequence: CASSQGEGSQETQYF.

At least ten counts were recorded for this clonotype. The chain carries TRBV7-9 and TRBJ1-1; D not resolved. V lost 2 bases, J lost 1 base, and 5 bases lay in between. CDR3 size: 13 residues. CDR1 and CDR2 from the germline V gene are SEHNR and FQNEAQ (reference sequence). The CDR3 bases are TGTGCCAGCAGCTTACTCGGGAACACTGAAGCTTTCTTT. It specifies CASSLLGNTEAFF.

Here the CDR3 reads CASTREDRPAKNIQYF. CDR3 nucleotides: TGTGCCAGCACGAGGGAGGACAGGCCCGCCAAAAACATTCAGTACTTC. The rearrangement joins TRBV6-2 or TRBV6-3 to TRBJ2-4; maybe TRBD1 (7 bases). Germline lookup yields CDR1 MNHEY and CDR2 SVGEGT. The germline V and J ends were trimmed by 7 bases and 1 base, with 17 bases remaining between them. This CDR3 contains 16 residues.

This rearrangement joins TRBV12-3 or TRBV12-4 to TRBJ1-4; D gene ambiguous. There are 12 residues in the CDR3. V lost 1 base, J lost 8 bases, and 5 bases lay in between. The CDR3 protein is CASSLGVEKLFF. The CDR3 bases are TGTGCCAGCAGTTTAGGCGTCGAAAAACTGTTTTTT.

This chain uses TRBV12-3 or TRBV12-4 with TRBJ2-7; D gene ambiguous. The CDR3 extends over 13 amino acids. The V end was cut by 7 bases, the J end by 6 bases, with 16 bases between. The chain's CDR3 is CASTSRDRGEQYF. For the CDR3, the DNA is TGTGCCAGCACATCAAGGGATCGCGGCGAGCAGTACTTC.

The rearrangement uses TRBV4-3 and TRBJ2-4; a possible D gene is TRBD2 (7 bases). The CDR3 is made up of 15 amino acids. Between the trimmed V and J ends, which lost 1 base and 7 bases, there was a span of 14 bases. Germline-derived CDR1 and CDR2 are LGHNA and YSLEER. The CDR3 nucleotides read TGCGCCAGCAGCCAAGGGGGGGGGCGAGGGAACATTCAGTACTTC. Translated, it gives CASSQGGGRGNIQYF.

DNA for the CDR3: TGCGCCAGCAGCTCTACGGTCATGAACACTGAAGCTTTCTTT. Residues: CASSSTVMNTEAFF. The genes are TRBV5-1 and TRBJ1-1; D ambiguous. This CDR3 has 14 residues. V was pared by 3 bases and J by 0 bases, with 9 bases between. Per germline, CDR1 SGHRS and CDR2 YFSETQ.

The chain employs TRBV29-1 and TRBJ2-7; TRBD1 aligns across 10 bases. There are 14 residues in the CDR3. CDR1 and CDR2 from the germline V gene are SQVTM and ANQGSEA. V was clipped by 4 bases and J by 4 bases; unmatched bases: 7. For the CDR3, the DNA is TGCAGCGTTGGCCCGCTGGGACAGGGGTACGAGCAGTACTTC. It yields the protein CSVGPLGQGYEQYF.

The rearrangement uses TRBV6-1 and TRBJ1-1; 9 nucleotides align to TRBD1. The CDR3 has 15 amino acids. V trimming: 6 bases; J trimming: 5 bases; junction bases outside the gene matches: 10. CDR1 and CDR2 (germline): MNHNS, SASEGT. The CDR3 is CASRLLTGGVTEAFF. In DNA, the CDR3 is TGTGCCAGCAGGTTGTTGACAGGGGGGGTGACTGAAGCTTTCTTT.

V and J are TRBV4-1 and TRBJ2-2; 9 nucleotides line up with TRBD2. CDR1 is MGHRA, CDR2 YSYEKL, per germline. J lost 1 base, V lost 10 bases, and 4 bases had no gene match. The CDR3 is made up of 14 amino acids. The CDR3 sequence is CATFSGRNTGELFF. CDR3 DNA: TGCGCCACCTTTAGCGGGAGGAACACCGGGGAGCTGTTTTTT.

The rearrangement uses TRBV28 and TRBJ2-6; TRBD1 matches 9 bases. CDR1 is MDHEN, CDR2 SYDVKM, per germline. J was trimmed by 1 base and V by 8 bases; bases with no gene match: 12. The CDR3 spans 18 residues. The CDR3 nucleotides are TGTGCCAGCTTTCCTCTTGGGACAGGGATGTCTGGGGCCAACGTCCTGACTTTC. As protein: CASFPLGTGMSGANVLTF.

In this sample, this clonotype turned up a few times. The V call is TRBV29-1, the J call TRBJ1-2; D uncertain. The V gene's germline CDR1 is SQVTM and CDR2 ANQGSEA. There are 11 residues in the CDR3. Trimming took off 5 bases at V and 4 bases at J, with 8 bases between the two ends. The CDR3 sequence: CSVRSIYGYTF. DNA for the CDR3: TGCAGCGTTAGGTCAATCTATGGCTACACCTTC.

This clonotype was picked up a small number of times. This chain connects TRBV7-9 to TRBJ2-7; D possibly matches TRBD1 or TRBD2 (6 bases each). Between the trimmed V and J ends, which lost 5 bases and 6 bases, there was a span of 17 bases. Germline V lookup: CDR1 SEHNR, CDR2 FQNEAQ (reference sequence). This CDR3 comprises 14 residues. Here the CDR3 reads CASSQGRGLGEQYV. The CDR3 DNA reads as TGTGCCAGCAGCCAAGGTCGGGGGCTAGGCGAGCAGTACGTC.

This clonotype showed up just a few times. This chain uses TRBV6-2 or TRBV6-3 with TRBJ2-5, with D unclear. The germline V and J ends were trimmed by 0 bases and 3 bases, with 14 bases remaining between them. Germline CDR1 is MNHEY and CDR2 is SVGEGT. CDR3 length: 16 amino acids. CDR3 bases: TGTGCCAGCAGTTACTCGAAGTCGCAGGAAGAAGAGACCCAGTACTTC. This sequence encodes CASSYSKSQEEETQYF.

The chain uses TRBV4-1 and TRBJ1-6; D unclear. From germline, CDR1 is MGHRA and CDR2 YSYEKL. The CDR3 covers 16 residues. Trimming cost V 8 bases and J 0 bases, with 14 bases left between them. CDR3 sequence reads: CASRRGSSSYNSPLHF. The CDR3, as DNA: TGCGCCAGCCGACGCGGATCGAGCTCCTATAATTCACCCCTCCACTTT.

This clonotype has a handful of counts. J is TRBJ1-6 and V is TRBV6-5; D call uncertain. This CDR3 contains 14 residues. V gave up 3 bases and J gave up 7 bases, with 10 bases separating them. CDR1 is MNHEY and CDR2 is SVGAGI in the germline V gene. CDR3 sequence (DNA): TGTGCCAGCAGTTATGGGCCGAAAAATTCACCCCTCCACTTT. Protein sequence: CASSYGPKNSPLHF.

This clonotype was recorded a few times. This chain links TRBV12-3 or TRBV12-4 with TRBJ2-2, with 7 bases that match TRBD1. V lost 5 bases to trimming and J lost 1 base; unmatched junction nucleotides: 4. CDR3 length: 15 amino acids. DNA of the CDR3: TGTGCCAGCAGTCACCGGGACAGGAACACCGGGGAGCTGTTTTTT. Encoded protein: CASSHRDRNTGELFF.

This clonotype was detected a few times. The junction departs from the called germline gene at one end, perhaps through a read error. V and J are TRBV12-5 and TRBJ2-2, with D possibly being TRBD1 or TRBD2 (5 bases each). The CDR3 consists of 15 residues. Germline V gene data show CDR1 as LGHNT and CDR2 as FRNRAP. The CDR3 nucleotides read TGTGCTAGTGGATTGGACTCAGGGCCCCCCGGGGAGCTGTTTTTT. Amino acid sequence: CASGLDSGPPGELFF. The variable domain in full, with the rest retrieved from reference TRBV12-5 and TRBJ2-2, is DARVTQTPRHKVTEMGQEVTMRCQPILGHNTVFWYRQTMMQGLELLAYFRNRAPLDDSGMPKDRFSAEMPDATLATLKIQPSEPRDSAVYFCASGLDSGPPGELFFGEGSRLTVL.

This chain uses TRBV4-1 with TRBJ2-1; 10 bases agree with TRBD1. The CDR3 is made up of 17 amino acids. Trimming took 4 bases from V and 8 from J; bases not matched to a gene: 14. In germline, CDR1 is MGHRA, CDR2 YSYEKL. CDR3 nucleotide sequence: TGCGCCAGCAGCCCGGGGCCCGGGACAGGGGTAGGCGATGAGCAGTTCTTC. It is translated as CASSPGPGTGVGDEQFF.

This chain connects TRBV7-9 to TRBJ1-5; D is unclear. This CDR3 is built from 13 residues. From germline, CDR1 is SEHNR and CDR2 FQNEAQ (reference sequence). The germline V and J ends were trimmed by 3 bases and 4 bases, with 7 bases remaining between them. CDR3 loop: CASSFYGNQPQHF. In DNA, the CDR3 is TGTGCCAGCAGCTTCTATGGGAATCAGCCCCAGCATTTT.

This clonotype was counted a few times. The gene calls are TRBV2 and TRBJ1-1, with TRBD1 as a possible D gene (5 bases). V dropped 2 bases and J dropped 9 bases, with 13 bases sitting between them. Per germline, CDR1 SNHLY and CDR2 FYNNEI. This CDR3 spans 13 amino acids. The CDR3 nucleotides read TGTGCCAGCAGTGAATCCCCTCCAGGGCAAGCTTTCTTT. Residues: CASSESPPGQAFF.